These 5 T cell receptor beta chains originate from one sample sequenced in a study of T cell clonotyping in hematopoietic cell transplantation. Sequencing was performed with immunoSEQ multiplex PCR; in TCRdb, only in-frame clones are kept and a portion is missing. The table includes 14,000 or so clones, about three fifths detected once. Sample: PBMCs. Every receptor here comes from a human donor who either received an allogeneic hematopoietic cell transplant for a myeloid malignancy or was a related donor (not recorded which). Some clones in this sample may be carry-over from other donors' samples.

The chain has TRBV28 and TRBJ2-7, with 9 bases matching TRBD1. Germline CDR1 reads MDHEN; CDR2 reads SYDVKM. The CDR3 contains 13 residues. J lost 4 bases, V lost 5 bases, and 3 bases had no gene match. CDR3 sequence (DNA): TGTGCCAGCAGTATCGGACAGGGGTACGAGCAGTACTTC. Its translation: CASSIGQGYEQYF.

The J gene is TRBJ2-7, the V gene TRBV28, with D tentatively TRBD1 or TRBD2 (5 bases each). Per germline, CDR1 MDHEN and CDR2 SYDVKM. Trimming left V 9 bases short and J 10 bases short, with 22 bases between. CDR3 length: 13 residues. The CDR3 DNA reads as TGTGCCAGTTCCGGGACCCCTCAAGAGGCCCAGTACTTC. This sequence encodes CASSGTPQEAQYF.

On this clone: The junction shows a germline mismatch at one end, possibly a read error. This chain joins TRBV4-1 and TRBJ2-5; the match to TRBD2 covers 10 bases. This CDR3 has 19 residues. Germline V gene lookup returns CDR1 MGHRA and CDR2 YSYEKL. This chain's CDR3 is CASSQGSMYLAGDRETRYF. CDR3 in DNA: TGCGCCAGCAGCCAAGGATCCATGTATCTAGCGGGAGATAGGGAGACCCGGTACTTC.

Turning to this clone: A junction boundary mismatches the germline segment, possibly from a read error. Here the CDR3 DNA reads TGTGCCAGCAGTTTTCTGGGACAGGGGTTCTTC. It encodes CASSFLGQGFF. The J gene is TRBJ1-2, the V gene TRBV2; 10 nucleotides align to TRBD1. Germline CDR1 and CDR2: SNHLY and FYNNEI. The CDR3 length is 11 residues.

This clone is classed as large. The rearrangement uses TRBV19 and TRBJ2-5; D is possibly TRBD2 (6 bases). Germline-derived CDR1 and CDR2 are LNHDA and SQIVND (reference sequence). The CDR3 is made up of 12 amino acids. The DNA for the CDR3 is TGTGCGACGGGGGAGAACCAAGAGACCCAGTACTTC. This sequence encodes CATGENQETQYF.